These T cell receptor beta chains were read from a single sample in a study of yellow fever vaccine responses in identical twins. TCRdb independently ran MiXCR on the RT-PCR reads; one entry per CDR3 protein. Of approximately 11,000 distinct CDR3 sequences in the sample, under 85% were seen once. Sequencing was performed on T cells from blood (PBMCs), unsorted or a sorted subset (not recorded which), taken before or after yellow fever vaccination (not recorded which). The source is a woman between 18 and 29 years old who received the yellow fever vaccine. Both conserved end residues are part of each CDR3. D genes are given only for firm matches. A row's size may be missing; if present it is once, few, many or a size class.

abundance	v_gene	j_gene	d_gene	CDR3aa	CDR3nt
.	TRBV2	TRBJ2-3	.	CASRTGTDTQYF	TGTGCCAGCAGAACAGGGACAGATACGCAGTATTTT
medium-sized	TRBV11-1	TRBJ2-1	TRBD1	CASSTGTGDYNEQFF	TGTGCCAGCAGCACCGGGACAGGGGACTACAATGAGCAGTTCTTC
.	TRBV4-1	TRBJ2-1	.	CASSLKRGLLEQFF	TGCGCCAGCAGCCTAAAGAGGGGATTATTAGAGCAGTTCTTC
.	TRBV4-1	TRBJ2-1	TRBD2	CASSYRIAGVGDEQFF	TGCGCCAGCAGCTACCGTATAGCGGGAGTGGGCGATGAGCAGTTCTTC
.	TRBV24-1	TRBJ2-2	TRBD1	CATSDSGTDHTGELFF	TGTGCCACCAGTGATTCAGGGACAGACCACACCGGGGAGCTGTTTTTT
.	TRBV4-1	TRBJ1-1	.	CASSQSKYTEAFF	TGCGCCAGCAGCCAGTCGAAATACACTGAAGCTTTCTTT
.	TRBV20-1	TRBJ1-3	.	CSALASPVQENTIYF	TGCAGTGCTCTGGCCAGCCCCGTCCAGGAGAACACCATATATTTT
.	TRBV4-1	TRBJ2-1	.	CASSQQKDNEQFF	TGCGCCAGCAGCCAACAAAAGGACAATGAGCAGTTCTTC
.	TRBV29-1	TRBJ2-2	TRBD2	CSVPRASGNTGELFF	TGCAGCGTCCCCCGGGCTAGCGGGAACACCGGGGAGCTGTTTTTT
.	TRBV9	TRBJ2-1	.	CASSATFHNEQFF	TGTGCCAGCAGCGCAACTTTTCACAATGAGCAGTTCTTC
.	TRBV2	TRBJ2-1	.	CASSDRGEQFF	TGTGCCAGCAGTGATCGGGGTGAGCAGTTCTTC